A selection of T cell receptor beta chains follows, all from one sample in a study of blood T cells in healthy people across ages. TCRdb re-analysed the 5' RACE reads in MiXCR, keeping a single row per CDR3 protein. The repertoire holds hundreds of thousands of distinct CDR3 sequences, roughly two fifths seen once, with about 32% in the top ten. The sample consisted of blood. These receptors all stem from an elderly man in good health. CDR3s include the opening cysteine and the closing phenylalanine or tryptophan. The order of the fields is J gene, V gene, D gene, clone size, CDR3 protein, CDR3 DNA. The D gene is left open where the match is weak. Only part of the rows carry a size: once, few, many, or a class if the clone is expanded.

J: TRBJ1-4; V: TRBV6-6; D: TRBD1; size: -; CDR3: CASSYDYRGGNEKLFF; DNA: TGTGCCAGCAGTTACGATTACAGGGGAGGGAATGAAAAACTGTTTTTT
J: TRBJ1-2; V: TRBV21-1; D: -; size: -; CDR3: CASSIGTDTNYGYTF; DNA: TGTGCCAGCAGCATTGGGACAGATACTAACTATGGCTACACCTTC
J: TRBJ2-1; V: TRBV24-1; D: TRBD1; size: -; CDR3: CATKVDRGNEQFF; DNA: TGTGCCACCAAAGTGGACAGGGGCAATGAGCAGTTCTTC
J: TRBJ2-1; V: TRBV27; D: -; size: -; CDR3: CASSTTTPYNEQLF; DNA: TGTGCCAGCAGTACGACTACTCCATACAATGAGCAGCTCTTC
J: TRBJ2-1; V: TRBV4-1; D: -; size: -; CDR3: CASSLSGGSNEQFF; DNA: TGCGCCAGCAGCCTCTCCGGAGGAAGCAATGAGCAGTTCTTC
J: TRBJ2-1; V: TRBV11-3; D: -; size: few; CDR3: CASSSPEYNEQFF; DNA: TGTGCCAGCAGCTCTCCGGAGTACAATGAGCAGTTCTTC
J: TRBJ1-2; V: TRBV20-1; D: TRBD1; size: -; CDR3: CSADPRDRGQGYGYTF; DNA: TGCAGTGCTGACCCCCGGGACAGGGGGCAAGGCTATGGCTACACCTTC
J: TRBJ2-7; V: TRBV20-1; D: -; size: -; CDR3: CSALRPDKSYEQYF; DNA: TGCAGTGCTCTCCGGCCGGACAAGTCCTACGAGCAGTACTTC
J: TRBJ2-1; V: TRBV7-2; D: TRBD2; size: few; CDR3: CASSLLASGLAGNEQFF; DNA: TGTGCCAGCAGCCTTTTAGCCTCGGGACTAGCGGGCAATGAGCAGTTCTTC
J: TRBJ1-2; V: TRBV6-1; D: -; size: -; CDR3: CASSEGLSRDYGYTF; DNA: TGTGCCAGCAGTGAAGGGCTCAGCAGGGACTATGGCTACACCTTC
J: TRBJ2-5; V: TRBV4-3; D: TRBD1; size: -; CDR3: CASSLGTGGDETQYF; DNA: TGCGCCAGCAGCCTCGGGACAGGGGGCGATGAGACCCAGTACTTC
J: TRBJ2-5; V: TRBV20-1; D: TRBD1; size: -; CDR3: CSAIVERGGLVQETQYF; DNA: TGCAGTGCCATAGTGGAGAGAGGGGGCCTCGTCCAAGAGACCCAGTACTTC
J: TRBJ2-7; V: TRBV7-2; D: -; size: few; CDR3: CASSFGSHNEQYF; DNA: TGTGCCAGCAGCTTTGGGAGCCACAATGAGCAGTACTTC
J: TRBJ1-6; V: TRBV12-3/TRBV12-4; D: -; size: few; CDR3: CASSNARNSPLHF; DNA: TGTGCCAGCAGTAACGCCCGTAATTCACCCCTCCACTTT
J: TRBJ2-7; V: TRBV6-2/TRBV6-3; D: TRBD2; size: -; CDR3: CASSSGSGLSYEQYF; DNA: TGTGCCAGCAGTTCGGGTAGCGGGCTTTCCTACGAGCAGTACTTC
J: TRBJ1-2; V: TRBV4-1; D: -; size: many; CDR3: CASSQAVRRNSNYGYTF; DNA: TGCGCCAGCAGCCAAGCAGTCAGACGTAACTCCAACTATGGCTACACCTTC
J: TRBJ1-4; V: TRBV15; D: TRBD1; size: -; CDR3: CATRVDREGYKLFF; DNA: TGTGCCACCAGGGTTGACAGGGAAGGCTATAAACTGTTTTTT
J: TRBJ2-1; V: TRBV7-6; D: -; size: -; CDR3: CTSSLVNEQFF; DNA: TGTACCAGCAGCTTAGTCAATGAGCAGTTCTTC
J: TRBJ2-7; V: TRBV3-1; D: TRBD1; size: -; CDR3: CASRGTGTNEQYF; DNA: TGTGCCAGCCGAGGGACAGGGACCAATGAGCAGTACTTC
J: TRBJ2-1; V: TRBV24-1; D: TRBD2; size: few; CDR3: CATRATGLAYNEQFF; DNA: TGTGCCACCAGGGCTACGGGACTAGCTTACAATGAGCAGTTCTTC
J: TRBJ2-1; V: TRBV7-2; D: -; size: -; CDR3: CASSLVPSELLLNEQFF; DNA: TGTGCCAGCAGCTTAGTCCCTTCGGAGCTGTTACTAAATGAGCAGTTCTTC
J: TRBJ1-2; V: TRBV7-2; D: -; size: -; CDR3: CASSLDQRDYGYTF; DNA: TGTGCCAGCAGCTTAGACCAAAGGGACTATGGCTACACCTTC
J: TRBJ2-5; V: TRBV7-8; D: TRBD2; size: -; CDR3: CASSLVSSGGPSYRETQYF; DNA: TGTGCCAGCAGCTTAGTGTCTAGCGGGGGGCCTAGCTATAGAGAGACCCAGTACTTC
J: TRBJ1-6; V: TRBV20-1; D: TRBD1; size: -; CDR3: CSARDRVGSPLHF; DNA: TGCAGTGCTAGGGACAGGGTTGGTTCACCCCTCCACTTT
J: TRBJ2-7; V: TRBV7-2; D: TRBD1; size: once; CDR3: CASSWGQGSSYEQYF; DNA: TGTGCCAGCAGCTGGGGACAGGGATCTTCCTACGAGCAGTACTTC
J: TRBJ2-5; V: TRBV6-5; D: TRBD2; size: -; CDR3: CASSQGLTLVTQYF; DNA: TGTGCCAGCAGTCAGGGACTAACCCTTGTGACCCAGTACTTC
J: TRBJ1-6; V: TRBV5-1; D: -; size: few; CDR3: CASRTLGGLDSPLHF; DNA: TGCGCCAGCAGGACTTTAGGGGGGTTGGATTCACCCCTCCACTTT
J: TRBJ1-6; V: TRBV5-1; D: TRBD1; size: few; CDR3: CASSPRPGQGYNSPLHF; DNA: TGCGCCAGCAGCCCTCGTCCGGGACAGGGCTATAATTCACCCCTCCACTTT
J: TRBJ2-7; V: TRBV6-2/TRBV6-3; D: TRBD2; size: -; CDR3: CASSYSPSGSPLSYEQYF; DNA: TGTGCCAGCAGTTATAGCCCTAGCGGGAGTCCTCTCTCCTACGAGCAGTACTTC
J: TRBJ2-7; V: TRBV6-6; D: TRBD1; size: -; CDR3: CASTPTGPTYEQYF; DNA: TGTGCCAGCACCCCGACAGGGCCAACCTACGAGCAGTACTTC
J: TRBJ2-7; V: TRBV5-1; D: -; size: -; CDR3: CASSLDPSSHEQYF; DNA: TGCGCCAGCAGCTTAGACCCGAGCTCCCACGAGCAGTACTTC
J: TRBJ2-7; V: TRBV2; D: -; size: -; CDR3: CASSLQGAEQYF; DNA: TGTGCCAGCAGCCTACAGGGCGCCGAGCAGTACTTC
J: TRBJ2-1; V: TRBV10-3; D: -; size: -; CDR3: CAISEFSLGEQFF; DNA: TGTGCCATCAGTGAGTTCTCCTTGGGGGAGCAGTTCTTC
J: TRBJ1-5; V: TRBV12-3/TRBV12-4; D: -; size: few; CDR3: CASATNSNQPQHF; DNA: TGTGCCAGCGCGACCAATAGCAATCAGCCCCAGCATTTT
J: TRBJ1-5; V: TRBV5-1; D: -; size: -; CDR3: CASSLCGGFFEPQHF; DNA: TGCGCCAGCAGCTTGTGTGGGGGGTTTTTTGAGCCCCAGCATTTT
J: TRBJ2-4; V: TRBV20-1; D: -; size: -; CDR3: CSARDGVAKTIQYF; DNA: TGCAGTGCTAGAGATGGGGTAGCCAAAACCATTCAGTACTTC
J: TRBJ2-5; V: TRBV7-2; D: TRBD2; size: many; CDR3: CASSLGPAGGETQYF; DNA: TGTGCCAGCAGCTTAGGACCAGCGGGGGGGGAGACCCAGTACTTC
J: TRBJ1-2; V: TRBV20-1; D: -; size: few; CDR3: CSARDLNGGGGYTF; DNA: TGCAGTGCTAGAGATCTTAACGGGGGTGGTGGCTACACCTTC
J: TRBJ2-4; V: TRBV10-2; D: -; size: many; CDR3: CASREDIQYF; DNA: TGCGCCAGCAGGGAAGACATTCAGTACTTC
J: TRBJ2-3; V: TRBV29-1; D: TRBD1; size: few; CDR3: CSGGQGEDTQYF; DNA: TGCAGTGGGGGACAGGGAGAAGATACGCAGTATTTT
J: TRBJ2-1; V: TRBV30; D: -; size: -; CDR3: CAWSVLGDEQFF; DNA: TGTGCCTGGAGTGTTCTTGGGGATGAGCAGTTCTTC
J: TRBJ2-7; V: TRBV7-3; D: TRBD1; size: -; CDR3: CASSLTGTVTYNEQYF; DNA: TGTGCCAGCAGCTTAACGGGGACAGTCACCTACAATGAGCAGTACTTC
J: TRBJ2-7; V: TRBV6-4; D: TRBD2; size: few; CDR3: CASSAGTSEPLPLLEQYF; DNA: TGTGCCAGCAGTGCCGGGACTAGCGAACCTCTTCCGCTTCTCGAGCAGTACTTC
J: TRBJ2-1; V: TRBV3-1; D: -; size: once; CDR3: CASSQDTPYEQFF; DNA: TGTGCCAGCAGCCAAGATACCCCTTATGAGCAGTTCTTC
J: TRBJ2-5; V: TRBV6-2/TRBV6-3; D: TRBD1; size: few; CDR3: CASRGTGTGGTQYF; DNA: TGTGCCAGCAGGGGGACAGGAACCGGCGGGACCCAGTACTTC
J: TRBJ2-7; V: TRBV28; D: -; size: -; CDR3: CASSLLVSGAETYEQYF; DNA: TGTGCCAGCAGTTTATTAGTCTCGGGAGCGGAAACCTACGAGCAGTACTTC
J: TRBJ2-3; V: TRBV11-1; D: -; size: few; CDR3: CASSLSLATDTQYF; DNA: TGTGCCAGCAGCTTATCGCTAGCGACAGATACGCAGTATTTT
J: TRBJ2-1; V: TRBV6-2/TRBV6-3; D: TRBD2; size: few; CDR3: CASSLEPRFNGRASYNEQFF; DNA: TGTGCCAGCAGTTTAGAGCCCCGGTTTAACGGGAGGGCATCCTACAATGAGCAGTTCTTC
J: TRBJ2-1; V: TRBV12-3/TRBV12-4; D: -; size: -; CDR3: CASSGQWGAYNEQFF; DNA: TGTGCCAGCAGTGGCCAATGGGGGGCCTACAATGAGCAGTTCTTC